The sequence of this TCR beta chain was determined in a study of T cell changes during pregnancy in multiple sclerosis (dated by TCRdb to between 2017 and 2020). Study-level background: Changes in the T cell repertoire over the course of pregnancy were examined in this study in women with multiple sclerosis.

Taken from the germline V gene (reference sequence), the CDR1 and CDR2 loops are MNHEY and SMNVEV. From V the trimming removes 6 bases and from J it removes 3 bases, while the gene matches leave 6 bases of the junction unaccounted for. The CDR3 spans 14 residues, from the cysteine through the phenylalanine. The read is trimmed to its CDR3 DNA, 42 bases read in frame from base 1. The library was made by the immunoSEQ multiplex PCR assay. This immuneACCESS table, as held by TCRdb, lists in-frame sequences with V and J called but not all clones. Of the missing ones, under half trace to an unresolved V gene in checked studies; the others have no known cause. The sample table holds around 34,000 clones, of which roughly nine tenths were seen once. The leading ten clones occupy around 10% of the sample. On this clone itself: Its antigen is unknown. The input lacks base qualities; no much larger clone sits a single base away.

This specimen was CD8+ T cells from peripheral blood mononuclear cells, taken before pregnancy. This receptor was taken from a female donor with multiple sclerosis, enrolled in a pregnancy study. The chain links TRBV27 with TRBJ2-7; TRBD2 lines up with 9 middle nucleotides. The CDR3 in this case is CASRLSGRFYEQYF. The bases read TGTGCCAGCAGACTGAGCGGGAGGTTCTACGAGCAGTACTTC.